The 20 T cell receptor beta chains listed next were all sequenced from one sample in a study of CD8+CD57+ T cells in acquired aplastic anemia. The use of genomic DNA as template underpinned the TCR beta VDJ and CDR3 profiling. TCRdb recomputed calls from the reads with MiXCR, one row per CDR3 protein. This sample yields 310,000 or so distinct CDR3 sequences, of which roughly 53% are seen a single time; under 1.5% belongs to the top ten. An expansion of CD8+CD57+ cells by flow cytometry had been shown in patients chosen for sequencing. The sample was sorted CD4+, CD8+, or CD8+CD57+ T cells (not recorded which) from PBMCs. The receptors were sampled from a human donor with aplastic anemia.

This chain joins TRBV24-1 and TRBJ2-1, with 8 bases aligning to TRBD2. Trimming took 9 bases from V and 7 from J; bases not matched to a gene: 10. There are 14 residues in the CDR3. Germline CDR1 is KGHDR and CDR2 is SFDVKD. The CDR3 region is CATAARLATNEQFF. In nucleotides, the CDR3 is TGTGCCACCGCGGCGAGACTAGCGACAAATGAGCAGTTCTTC.

This clonotype appeared once. The V call is TRBV5-1, the J call TRBJ2-5; 8 bases are shared with TRBD1. Germline values: CDR1 SGHRS, CDR2 YFSETQ. The CDR3 has 16 residues. The J segment lost 4 bases and the V segment lost 3 bases, leaving 11 bases of the junction unmatched. CDR3 DNA: TGCGCCAGCAGCTCCCTCGACAGGGGCGGGTTAGAGACCCAGTACTTC. Translation gives CASSSLDRGGLETQYF.

This chain joins TRBV20-1 and TRBJ1-2; D gene uncertain. Germline V gene data show CDR1 as DFQATT and CDR2 as SNEGSKA (reference sequence). The CDR3 length is 14 residues. Trimming cost V 0 bases and J 3 bases, with 11 bases left between them. Here the CDR3 DNA reads TGCAGTGCTAGAGATTCAGCAGCTGACTATGGCTACACCTTC. It specifies CSARDSAADYGYTF.

This clonotype has a count of ten or more. This rearrangement joins TRBV6-6 to TRBJ2-1; D gene ambiguous. The CDR3 is made up of 14 amino acids. The germline V gene encodes CDR1 MNHNY and CDR2 SVGAGI (reference sequence). The germline V and J ends were trimmed by 5 bases and 8 bases, with 16 bases remaining between them. The CDR3 reads CASSSEDWLDEQFF. The CDR3 nucleotides are TGTGCCAGCAGTAGCGAGGATTGGTTGGATGAGCAGTTCTTC.

This sequence joins TRBV9 and TRBJ1-2; D possibly corresponds to TRBD1 (6 bases). Trimming cost V 1 base and J 6 bases, with 16 bases left between them. There are 15 residues in the CDR3. Per germline, CDR1 SGDLS and CDR2 YYNGEE. CDR3 nucleotides: TGTGCCAGCAGCGTAAGGGGCAGGGGAGGGGATGGCTACACCTTC. Its translation: CASSVRGRGGDGYTF.

This clonotype appeared a single time. The chain carries TRBV7-2 and TRBJ2-2; no definite D call. The ends were cut back, 4 bases at V and 6 bases at J, with 15 bases in the middle. The CDR3 length is 15 residues. Looked up from germline, CDR1 is SGHTA and CDR2 is FQGNSA. The CDR3 DNA follows: TGTGCCAGCAGCTACGGAGTCGGTAGGGCCGGGGAGCTGTTTTTT. Its protein is CASSYGVGRAGELFF.

The V and J genes are TRBV5-1 and TRBJ1-4; D is unresolved. The V end was cut by 2 bases, the J end by 8 bases, with 7 bases between. CDR1 and CDR2 (germline): SGHRS, YFSETQ. The CDR3 extends over 12 amino acids. DNA of the CDR3: TGCGCCAGCAGCTTTGATCGAGAAAAACTGTTTTTT. As protein: CASSFDREKLFF.

The chain joins TRBV5-1 to TRBJ2-5, with a possible D match to TRBD2 (6 bases). Germline V CDR1 and CDR2: SGHRS, YFSETQ. The V gene lost 2 bases and the J gene lost 1 base, with 9 bases spanning the gap. The CDR3 loop spans 14 amino acids. As DNA, the CDR3 is TGCGCCAGCAGCTTTACTAGCCTCCAAGAGACCCAGTACTTC. Encoded protein: CASSFTSLQETQYF.

This clonotype was counted ten times or more. This chain links TRBV5-1 with TRBJ2-5, with 7 bases matching TRBD1. Losses at the gene ends were 4 bases for V and 2 bases for J; bases not matched to a gene: 5. The CDR3 covers 14 residues. Per germline, CDR1 SGHRS and CDR2 YFSETQ. CDR3 sequence (DNA): TGCGCCAGCAGCATCGGGACAGAACAAGAGACCCAGTACTTC. Amino acids: CASSIGTEQETQYF.

CDR3 sequence reads: CASSGTTGETQYF. The CDR3 bases are TGTGCCAGCAGCGGGACGACTGGCGAGACCCAGTACTTC. V is TRBV2 and J is TRBJ2-5; D possibly matches TRBD1 or TRBD2 (5 bases each). The V gene's germline CDR1 is SNHLY and CDR2 FYNNEI. The CDR3 extends over 13 amino acids. V lost 6 bases to trimming and J lost 5 bases, with 13 bases between them.

The chain links TRBV20-1 to TRBJ1-2, with 7 bases identical to TRBD1. The V gene's germline CDR1 is DFQATT and CDR2 SNEGSKA (reference sequence). V was pared by 2 bases and J by 1 base, with 1 base of the junction left unmatched. This CDR3 is 13 amino acids long. CDR3 bases: TGCAGTGCTAGACAGGGGGGTAACTATGGCTACACCTTC. This encodes CSARQGGNYGYTF.

This clonotype was counted at least ten times. A much more abundant neighbour one base away suggests this may be a read error. The chain is built from TRBV5-1 and TRBJ2-7, with D possibly TRBD1 on 6 matching bases. The length of the CDR3 is 16 residues. CDR1 is SGHRS, CDR2 YFSETQ, per germline. The CDR3 nucleotides read TGCGCCAGCAGCCTGCGGTCCCAGGGGCTAGCCTACGAGCAGCACTTC. Its translation is CASSLRSQGLAYEQHF.

This rearrangement joins TRBV7-6 to TRBJ2-2; TRBD1 aligns across 7 bases. The length of the CDR3 is 15 residues. Germline V gene lookup returns CDR1 SGHVS and CDR2 FNYEAQ. Trimming cost V 4 bases and J 4 bases; bases outside gene matches: 6. CDR3 amino acids: CASSSTRGFTGELFF. The CDR3 coding sequence is TGTGCCAGCAGCTCCACCAGGGGGTTCACCGGGGAGCTGTTTTTT.

Concerning this clonotype itself: The final CDR3 position lacks the conserved phenylalanine or tryptophan, pointing to a likely read error. J is TRBJ2-5 and V is TRBV20-1; D possibly corresponds to TRBD1 (10 bases). This CDR3 has 14 amino acids. The germline CDR1 and CDR2 sequences are DFQATT and SNEGSKA (reference sequence). The DNA of the CDR3 is TGCGGTGCTAGCGGGACAGGGGTTGCAGAGACCCAGTACTCC. Its protein is CGASGTGVAETQYS.

The genes are TRBV19 and TRBJ1-5; D gene unclear. The germline CDR1 and CDR2 sequences are LNHDA and SQIVND (reference sequence). The CDR3 is 13 residues long. Trimming took 8 bases from V and 5 from J, leaving 13 bases between them. Here the CDR3 reads CASGLGGDQPQHF. CDR3 nucleotides: TGTGCCAGTGGTCTGGGCGGGGATCAGCCCCAGCATTTT.

For this clonotype: A read error is possible here, since a much larger clone lies one base away. The chain recombines TRBV19 with TRBJ2-1; D gene unclear. The CDR3 covers 15 residues. Germline V gene lookup returns CDR1 LNHDA and CDR2 SQIVND (reference sequence). The CDR3 DNA follows: TGTGCCAGTAGTATAGAACATCCTATGTACAATGAGCAGCTCTTC. Protein product: CASSIEHPMYNEQLF.

J is TRBJ2-2 and V is TRBV2; 9 positions agree with TRBD1. The CDR3 has 16 residues. Losses at the gene ends were 4 bases for V and 1 base for J; bases not matched to a gene: 4. Germline CDR1 SNHLY, CDR2 FYNNEI. The CDR3 loop is CASSAQGAKNTGELFF. CDR3 bases: TGTGCCAGCAGTGCACAGGGGGCTAAGAACACCGGGGAGCTGTTTTTT.

The rearrangement uses TRBV20-1 and TRBJ1-1, with D unresolved. V was trimmed by 8 bases and J by 1 base, leaving 14 bases between them. CDR3 length equals 13 residues. Looked up from germline, CDR1 is DFQATT and CDR2 is SNEGSKA (reference sequence). This chain's CDR3 is CSTTRLGNTEAFF. The CDR3 nucleotides are TGCAGTACTACACGGTTGGGGAACACTGAAGCTTTCTTT.

The chain recombines TRBV20-1 with TRBJ1-2; no definite D call. CDR1 and CDR2 (germline): DFQATT, SNEGSKA (reference sequence). The length of the CDR3 is 13 residues. V gave up 6 bases and J gave up 8 bases, with 19 bases separating them. The CDR3 nucleotides read TGCAGTGCGAGATCTCAAACAGATGAGGGCTACACCTTC. Its protein product is CSARSQTDEGYTF.

Worth noting for this clonotype: With a much larger clone just one base away, this may be a read error. This is likely a read error, given that the CDR3 carries no conserved phenylalanine or tryptophan at its end. V gene TRBV11-1 combines with J gene TRBJ2-2, with 8 positions matching TRBD2. CDR1 is SGHAT, CDR2 FQDESV, per germline (reference sequence). With V trimmed by 2 bases and J by 4 bases, 3 bases remained unmatched. This CDR3 region has 15 residues. This CDR3 is CASSLNSGITGELFL. CDR3 DNA sequence: TGTGCCAGCAGCTTAAATAGCGGGATCACCGGGGAGCTGTTTCTT.